This record looks at one T cell receptor (beta chain) sequence and its context. This specimen belongs to a study of blood T cell repertoires in COVID-19. About the research overall: Both acute and convalescent COVID-19 samples were obtained from the United States, Italy and Spain. PBMCs, B-cell-depleted T cells, or T cells provided the cDNA or gDNA that made up the material.

This CDR3 is 14 amino acids long. Germline values: CDR1 SQVTM, CDR2 ANQGSEA. The V and J ends lost 6 bases and 7 bases, in that order; junction bases with no gene match: 12. Patients at the Seattle site were enrolled during active infection and followed longitudinally. Original data processing: Reference gene primer amplification gave nucleated cell count estimates. Generated by immunoSEQ multiplex PCR, the TCRdb table keeps only in-frame clones and is missing some. V and J calls and clone size are given by that table; D and trimming were obtained from the DNA. The sample includes just over 150,000 clones, approximately 86% of them seen just once.

The sample taken for sequencing was peripheral blood. This sequence was found in a woman aged 35 to 49 with COVID-19, enrolled during active disease. V is TRBV29-1 and J is TRBJ2-5; 9 bases agree with TRBD1. The CDR3 bases are TGCAGCGTGGAGGGACAGGGTCTTTTCGGGACCCAGTACTTC. This sequence encodes CSVEGQGLFGTQYF.